This TCR beta chain was observed in a study of glioma-infiltrating T cells after dendritic cell vaccination. Documented time point: after dendritic cell vaccination, including at tumor progression/relapse. Produced via immunoSEQ multiplex PCR; TCRdb's table is partial and in-frame only. The sample yields 90,000 to 110,000 clones, roughly 90% seen once. Germline V gives CDR1 SGHNT, CDR2 YYREEE (reference sequence). This CDR3 region has 15 residues. Trimming took 4 bases from V and 8 from J; bases not matched to a gene: 11. The V gene is TRBV5-4, the J gene TRBJ2-1; 8 bases map to TRBD1. The TCR was taken from a human donor with glioblastoma. The source was blood, collected after dendritic cell vaccination. The CDR3 here is CASSQGQGKWDEQFF. The CDR3 DNA reads TGTGCCAGCAGCCAAGGACAGGGAAAGTGGGATGAGCAGTTCTTC.